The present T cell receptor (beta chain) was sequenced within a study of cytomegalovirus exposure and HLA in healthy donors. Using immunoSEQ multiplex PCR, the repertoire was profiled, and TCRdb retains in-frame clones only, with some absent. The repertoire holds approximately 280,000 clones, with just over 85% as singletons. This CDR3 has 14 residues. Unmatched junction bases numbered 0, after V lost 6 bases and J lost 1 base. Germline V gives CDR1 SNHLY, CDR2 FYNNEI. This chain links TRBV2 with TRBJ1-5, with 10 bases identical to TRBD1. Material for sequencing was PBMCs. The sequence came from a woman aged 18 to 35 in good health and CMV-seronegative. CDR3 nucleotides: TGTGCCAGCAGGGACAGGGGGAGCAATCAGCCCCAGCATTTT. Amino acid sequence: CASRDRGSNQPQHF.